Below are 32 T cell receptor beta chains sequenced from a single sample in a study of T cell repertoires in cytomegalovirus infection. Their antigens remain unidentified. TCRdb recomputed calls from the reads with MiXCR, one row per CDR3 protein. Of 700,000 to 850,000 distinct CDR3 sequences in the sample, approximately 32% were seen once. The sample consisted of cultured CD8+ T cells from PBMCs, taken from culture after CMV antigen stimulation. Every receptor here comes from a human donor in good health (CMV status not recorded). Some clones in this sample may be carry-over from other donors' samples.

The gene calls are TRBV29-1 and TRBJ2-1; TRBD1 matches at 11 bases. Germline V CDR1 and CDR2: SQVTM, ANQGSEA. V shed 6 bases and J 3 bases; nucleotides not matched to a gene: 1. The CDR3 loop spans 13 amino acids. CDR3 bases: TGCAGCGTAGGGACAGGGGGCTACAATGAGCAGTTCTTC. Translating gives CSVGTGGYNEQFF.

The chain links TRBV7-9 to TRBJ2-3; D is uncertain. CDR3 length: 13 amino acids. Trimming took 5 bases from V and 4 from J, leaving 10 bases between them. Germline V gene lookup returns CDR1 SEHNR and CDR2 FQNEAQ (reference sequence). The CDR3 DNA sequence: TGTGCCAGCAGCACACCCCCGTCAGATACGCAGTATTTT. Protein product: CASSTPPSDTQYF.

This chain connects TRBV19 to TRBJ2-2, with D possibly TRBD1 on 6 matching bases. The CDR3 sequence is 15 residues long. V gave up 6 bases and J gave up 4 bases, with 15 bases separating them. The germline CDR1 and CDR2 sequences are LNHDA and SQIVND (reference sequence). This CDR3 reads CASRGPGQSTGELFF. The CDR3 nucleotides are TGTGCCAGTAGAGGCCCGGGACAAAGCACCGGGGAGCTGTTTTTT. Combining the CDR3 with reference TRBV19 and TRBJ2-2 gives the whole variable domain DGGITQSPKYLFRKEGQNVTLSCEQNLNHDAMYWYRQDPGQGLRLIYYSQIVNDFQKGDIAEGYSVSREKKESFPLTVTSAQKNPTAFYLCASRGPGQSTGELFFGEGSRLTVL.

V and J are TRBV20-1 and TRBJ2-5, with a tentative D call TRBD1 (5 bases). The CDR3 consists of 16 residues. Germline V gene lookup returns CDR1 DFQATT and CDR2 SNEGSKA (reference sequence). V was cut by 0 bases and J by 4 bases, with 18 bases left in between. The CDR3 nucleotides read TGCAGTGCTAGAGATCCTATGAGACAGTCTCCAGAGACCCAGTACTTC. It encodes CSARDPMRQSPETQYF.

CDR3 nucleotides: TGTGCCAGCAGCTCCCGGACTAGCGGGGGGTTGGAAAACATTCAGTACTTC. It is translated as CASSSRTSGGLENIQYF. This rearrangement joins TRBV11-2 to TRBJ2-4; TRBD2 matches at 14 bases. V lost 4 bases and J lost 5; bases outside the gene matches: 7. Germline V lookup: CDR1 SGHAT, CDR2 FQNNGV. The CDR3 extends over 17 amino acids.

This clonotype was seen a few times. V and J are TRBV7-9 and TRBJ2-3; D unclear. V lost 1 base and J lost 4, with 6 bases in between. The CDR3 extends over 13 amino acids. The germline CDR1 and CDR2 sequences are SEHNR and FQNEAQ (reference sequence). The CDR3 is CASSLGIADTQYF. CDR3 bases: TGTGCCAGCAGCTTAGGGATAGCAGATACGCAGTATTTT.

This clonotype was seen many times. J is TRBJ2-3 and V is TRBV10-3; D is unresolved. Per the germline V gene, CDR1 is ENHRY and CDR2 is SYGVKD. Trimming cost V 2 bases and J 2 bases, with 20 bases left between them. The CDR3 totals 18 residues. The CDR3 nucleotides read TGTGCCATCAGTGAGGTATGGGGTGGCGGTTGGGCCACAGATACGCAGTATTTT. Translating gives CAISEVWGGGWATDTQYF.

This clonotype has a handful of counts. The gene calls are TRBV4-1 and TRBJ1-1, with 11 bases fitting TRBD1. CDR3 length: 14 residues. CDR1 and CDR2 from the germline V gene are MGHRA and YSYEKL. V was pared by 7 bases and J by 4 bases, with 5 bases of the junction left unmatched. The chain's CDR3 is CASITGTGGTEAFF. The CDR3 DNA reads TGCGCCAGCATCACCGGGACAGGGGGCACTGAAGCTTTCTTT.

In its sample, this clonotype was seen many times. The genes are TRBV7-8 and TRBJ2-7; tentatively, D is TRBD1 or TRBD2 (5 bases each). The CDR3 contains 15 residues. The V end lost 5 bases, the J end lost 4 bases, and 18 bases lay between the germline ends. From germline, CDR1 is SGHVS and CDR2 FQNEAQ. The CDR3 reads CASSRSGTALYEQYV. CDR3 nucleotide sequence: TGTGCCAGCAGCCGTTCCGGGACGGCCCTATACGAGCAGTACGTC.

The CDR3 DNA sequence: TGTGCCAGCAGTGAGCTCGAGGGACAGGCCTATGGCTACACCTTC. It specifies CASSELEGQAYGYTF. V and J are TRBV6-1 and TRBJ1-2, with TRBD1 matching over 8 bases. The CDR3 is 15 residues long. The V gene end was trimmed by 3 bases and the J gene end by 4 bases; junction bases not matched to a gene: 7. Per germline, CDR1 MNHNS and CDR2 SASEGT.

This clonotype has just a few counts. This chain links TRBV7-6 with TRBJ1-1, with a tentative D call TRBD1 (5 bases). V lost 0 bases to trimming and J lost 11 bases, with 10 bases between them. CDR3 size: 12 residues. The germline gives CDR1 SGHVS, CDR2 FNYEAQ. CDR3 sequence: CASSLAAGDAFF. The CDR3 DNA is TGTGCCAGCAGCTTAGCGGCGGGGGACGCTTTCTTT.

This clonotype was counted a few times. The CDR3 reads CASSSSGGGANYGYTF. CDR3 in DNA: TGTGCCAGCAGTTCATCGGGCGGGGGCGCTAACTATGGCTACACCTTC. The rearrangement uses TRBV27 and TRBJ1-2; TRBD1 is a possible D gene (6 bases). CDR3 length: 16 amino acids. The V gene's germline CDR1 is MNHEY and CDR2 SMNVEV (reference sequence). Trimming removed 4 bases at V and 0 bases at J, with 15 bases between.

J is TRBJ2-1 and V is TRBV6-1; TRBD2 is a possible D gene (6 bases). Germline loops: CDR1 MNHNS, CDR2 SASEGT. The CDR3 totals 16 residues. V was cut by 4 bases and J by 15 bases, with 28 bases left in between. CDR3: CASSATTSWGSNEGFF. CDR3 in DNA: TGTGCCAGCAGTGCTACGACTAGTTGGGGTTCCAATGAGGGGTTCTTC.

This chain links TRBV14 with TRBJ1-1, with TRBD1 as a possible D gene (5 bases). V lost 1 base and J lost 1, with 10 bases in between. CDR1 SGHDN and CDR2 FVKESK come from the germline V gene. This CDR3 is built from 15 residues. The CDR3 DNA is TGTGCCAGCAGCCAAGCGAGGGGAAGGAACACTGAAGCTTTCTTT. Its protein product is CASSQARGRNTEAFF.

The CDR3 is CAVRVGNTEAFF. The CDR3 nucleotides are TGTGCCGTCAGGGTAGGGAACACTGAAGCTTTCTTT. The V call is TRBV5-4, the J call TRBJ1-1; the D gene is possibly TRBD1 (5 bases). Trimming removed 10 bases from V and 1 base from J, with 11 bases in between. Germline values: CDR1 SGHNT, CDR2 YYREEE (reference sequence). The CDR3 sequence is 12 residues long. The whole variable domain, remainder taken from reference TRBV5-4 and TRBJ1-1, is ETGVTQSPTHLIKTRGQQVTLRCSSQSGHNTVSWYQQALGQGPQFIFQYYREEENGRGNFPPRFSGLQFPNYSSELNVNALELDDSALYLCAVRVGNTEAFFGQGTRLTVV.

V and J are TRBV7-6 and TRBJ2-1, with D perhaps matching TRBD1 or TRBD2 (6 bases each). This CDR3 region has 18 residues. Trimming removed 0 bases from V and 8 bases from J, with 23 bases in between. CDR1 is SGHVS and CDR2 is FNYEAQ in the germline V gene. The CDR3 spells CASSLAAPLTRGRDEQFF. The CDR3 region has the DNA TGTGCCAGCAGCTTAGCAGCTCCCCTAACACGGGGGCGGGATGAGCAGTTCTTC.

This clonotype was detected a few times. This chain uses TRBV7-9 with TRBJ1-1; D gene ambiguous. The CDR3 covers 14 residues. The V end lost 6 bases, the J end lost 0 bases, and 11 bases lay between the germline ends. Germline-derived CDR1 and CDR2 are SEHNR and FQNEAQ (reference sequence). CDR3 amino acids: CASRPRNVNTEAFF. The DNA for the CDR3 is TGTGCCAGCAGACCCAGAAACGTGAACACTGAAGCTTTCTTT.

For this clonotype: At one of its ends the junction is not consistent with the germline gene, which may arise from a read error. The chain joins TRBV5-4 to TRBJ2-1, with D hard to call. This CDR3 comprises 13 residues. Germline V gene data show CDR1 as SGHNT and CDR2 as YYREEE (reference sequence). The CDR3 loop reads CASRVDSYNVQFF. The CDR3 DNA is TGTGCCAGCAGAGTTGACTCCTACAATGTGCAGTTCTTC. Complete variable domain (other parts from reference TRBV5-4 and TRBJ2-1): ETGVTQSPTHLIKTRGQQVTLRCSSQSGHNTVSWYQQALGQGPQFIFQYYREEENGRGNFPPRFSGLQFPNYSSELNVNALELDDSALYLCASRVDSYNVQFFGPGTRLTVL.

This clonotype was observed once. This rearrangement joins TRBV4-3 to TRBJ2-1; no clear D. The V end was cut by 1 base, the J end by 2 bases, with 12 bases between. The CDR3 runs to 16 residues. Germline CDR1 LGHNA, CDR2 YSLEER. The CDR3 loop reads CASSQGWQKAYNEQFF. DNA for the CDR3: TGCGCCAGCAGCCAAGGGTGGCAGAAAGCCTACAATGAGCAGTTCTTC.

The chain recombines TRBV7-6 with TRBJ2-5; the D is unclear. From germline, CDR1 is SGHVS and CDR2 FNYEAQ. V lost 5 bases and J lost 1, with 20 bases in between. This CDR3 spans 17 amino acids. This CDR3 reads CASSPGPAGTIQETQYF. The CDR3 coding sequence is TGTGCCAGCAGCCCCGGCCCGGCAGGCACAATCCAAGAGACCCAGTACTTC. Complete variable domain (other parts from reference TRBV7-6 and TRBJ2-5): GAGVSQSPRYKVTKRGQDVALRCDPISGHVSLYWYRQALGQGPEFLTYFNYEAQQDKSGLPNDRFSAERPEGSISTLTIQRTEQRDSAMYRCASSPGPAGTIQETQYFGPGTRLLVL.

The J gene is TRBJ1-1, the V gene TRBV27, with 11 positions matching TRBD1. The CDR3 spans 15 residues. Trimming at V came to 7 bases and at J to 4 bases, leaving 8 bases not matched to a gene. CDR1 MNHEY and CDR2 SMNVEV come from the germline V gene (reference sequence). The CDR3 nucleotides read TGTGCCAGCATCAACAAGGGGACAGGGGGCACTGAAGCTTTCTTT. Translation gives CASINKGTGGTEAFF.

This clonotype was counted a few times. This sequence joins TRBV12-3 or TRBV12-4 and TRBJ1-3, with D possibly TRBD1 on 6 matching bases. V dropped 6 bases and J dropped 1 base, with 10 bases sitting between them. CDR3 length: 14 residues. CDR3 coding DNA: TGTGCCAGCAGGAGACAGGAGTCTGGAAACACCATATATTTT. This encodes CASRRQESGNTIYF.

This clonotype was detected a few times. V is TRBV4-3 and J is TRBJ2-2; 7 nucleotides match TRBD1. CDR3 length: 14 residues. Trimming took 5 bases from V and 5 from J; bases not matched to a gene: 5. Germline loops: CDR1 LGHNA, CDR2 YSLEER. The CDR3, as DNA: TGCGCCAGCAGCTGGAACAGGGGAACCGGGGAGCTGTTTTTT. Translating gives CASSWNRGTGELFF.

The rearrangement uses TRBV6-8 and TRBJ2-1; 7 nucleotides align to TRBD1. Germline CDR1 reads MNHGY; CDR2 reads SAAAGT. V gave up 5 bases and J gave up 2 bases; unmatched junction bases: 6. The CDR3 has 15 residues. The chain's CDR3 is CASSASRGTYNEQFF. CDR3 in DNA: TGTGCCAGCAGTGCTAGCAGGGGGACCTACAATGAGCAGTTCTTC.

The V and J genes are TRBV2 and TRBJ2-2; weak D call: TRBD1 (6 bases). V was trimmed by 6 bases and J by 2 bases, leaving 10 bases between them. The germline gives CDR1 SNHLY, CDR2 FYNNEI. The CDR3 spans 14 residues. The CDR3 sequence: CASSTGYNTGELFF. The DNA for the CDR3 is TGTGCCAGCAGCACAGGGTATAACACCGGGGAGCTGTTTTTT.

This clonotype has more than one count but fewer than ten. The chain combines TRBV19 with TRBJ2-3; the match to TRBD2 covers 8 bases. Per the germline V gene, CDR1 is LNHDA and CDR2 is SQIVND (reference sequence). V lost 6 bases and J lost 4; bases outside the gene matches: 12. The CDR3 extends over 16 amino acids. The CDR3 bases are TGTGCCAGTAGCCTCGGGGGGGCGGGGGATGCAGATACGCAGTATTTT. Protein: CASSLGGAGDADTQYF.

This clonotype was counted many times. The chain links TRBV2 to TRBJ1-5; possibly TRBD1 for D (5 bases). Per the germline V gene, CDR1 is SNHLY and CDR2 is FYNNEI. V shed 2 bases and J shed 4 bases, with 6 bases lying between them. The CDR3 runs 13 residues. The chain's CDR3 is CASSEWGNQPQHF. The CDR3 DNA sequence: TGTGCCAGCAGTGAATGGGGGAATCAGCCCCAGCATTTT.

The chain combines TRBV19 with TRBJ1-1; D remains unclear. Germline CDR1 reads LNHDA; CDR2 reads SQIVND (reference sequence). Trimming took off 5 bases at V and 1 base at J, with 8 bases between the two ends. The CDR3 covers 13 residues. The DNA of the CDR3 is TGTGCCAGTAGTTGGCCGAGGAACACTGAAGCTTTCTTT. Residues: CASSWPRNTEAFF. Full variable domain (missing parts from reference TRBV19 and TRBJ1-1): DGGITQSPKYLFRKEGQNVTLSCEQNLNHDAMYWYRQDPGQGLRLIYYSQIVNDFQKGDIAEGYSVSREKKESFPLTVTSAQKNPTAFYLCASSWPRNTEAFFGQGTRLTVV.

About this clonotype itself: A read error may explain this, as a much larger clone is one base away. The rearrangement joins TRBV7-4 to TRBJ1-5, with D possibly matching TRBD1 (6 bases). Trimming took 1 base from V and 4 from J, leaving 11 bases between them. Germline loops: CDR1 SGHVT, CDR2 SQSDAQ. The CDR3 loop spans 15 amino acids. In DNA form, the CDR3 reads TGTGCCAGCAGCTTAGACTGGGACAAAAATCAGCCCCAGCATTTT. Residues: CASSLDWDKNQPQHF.

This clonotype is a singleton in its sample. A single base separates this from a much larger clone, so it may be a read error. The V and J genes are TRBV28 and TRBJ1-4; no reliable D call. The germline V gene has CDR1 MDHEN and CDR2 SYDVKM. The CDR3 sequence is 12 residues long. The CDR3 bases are TGTGTCAGCGTGGCCAACGATGAAAAACTGTTTTTT. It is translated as CVSVANDEKLFF. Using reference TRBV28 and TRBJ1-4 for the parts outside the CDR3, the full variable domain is DVKVTQSSRYLVKRTGEKVFLECVQDMDHENMFWYRQDPGLGLRLIYFSYDVKMKEKGDIPEGYSVSREKKERFSLILESASTNQTSMYLCVSVANDEKLFFGSGTQLSVL.

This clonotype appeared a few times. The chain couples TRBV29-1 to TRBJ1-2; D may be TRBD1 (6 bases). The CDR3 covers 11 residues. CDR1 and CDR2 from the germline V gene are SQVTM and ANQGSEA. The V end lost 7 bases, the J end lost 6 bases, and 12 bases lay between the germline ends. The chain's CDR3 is CSDTGIHGYTF. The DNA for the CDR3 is TGCAGCGATACAGGGATCCATGGCTACACCTTC.

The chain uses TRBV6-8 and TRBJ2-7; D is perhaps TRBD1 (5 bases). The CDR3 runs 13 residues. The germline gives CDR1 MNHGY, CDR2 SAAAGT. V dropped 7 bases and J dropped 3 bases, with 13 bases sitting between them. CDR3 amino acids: CASTPQGSYEQYF. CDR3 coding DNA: TGTGCCAGCACCCCCCAGGGCAGCTACGAGCAGTACTTC.